Here is one T cell receptor (beta chain) with its context. The antigen remains undetermined. Profiling relied on immunoSEQ multiplex PCR, and the TCRdb table lists in-frame clones only, not all of them. The data show about 89,000 clones, about nine tenths seen once. Time point of the sample: cycle 4 day 1 (C4D1), after more than five weeks of nivolumab. Brentuximab vedotin exposure varied among the patients, all of whom had relapsed after autologous stem cell transplantation. Germline V gene lookup returns CDR1 LGHNA and CDR2 YNFKEQ. The V and J ends lost 3 bases and 5 bases respectively, with 11 bases between them. The CDR3 spans 14 residues. This specimen comes from a study of PD-1 blockade in classical Hodgkin lymphoma. Study overall: Nivolumab was given intravenously to patients at 3 mg/kg every 2 weeks. Overall study results and limits: It was among complete responders that baseline diversity resembled that of newly diagnosed patients. By C4D1, diversity of CD4+ TCRs had risen significantly, whereas that of CD8+ TCRs had not. Reported baseline diversity: healthy donors highest, relapsed/refractory patients lowest.

This chain links TRBV4-2 with TRBJ1-5; weak D call: TRBD1 (6 bases). This clonotype was sampled from a human donor with classical Hodgkin lymphoma. The material sequenced was peripheral blood mononuclear cells (PBMCs), taken before the fourth cycle of nivolumab. The CDR3 bases are TGTGCCAGCAGCCACCTCAGGGGTTATCAGCCCCAGCATTTT. As protein: CASSHLRGYQPQHF.